Each of the 11 T cell receptor beta chains below was sequenced from the same sample in a study of blood T cell repertoires in COVID-19. Profiling relied on immunoSEQ multiplex PCR, and the TCRdb table lists in-frame clones only, not all of them. The table lists 200,000 to 250,000 clones, roughly 84% of them singletons. The sample taken for sequencing was peripheral blood. The receptor source for this set is a woman aged 50 to 65 with acute or convalescent COVID-19.

This clone has just a few counts. This chain links TRBV5-3 with TRBJ2-1; 9 nucleotides line up with TRBD1. TRBV5-3 is flagged as an ORF with uncertain function. This CDR3 is 11 amino acids long. V dropped 4 bases and J dropped 14; count of bases not matched to a gene: 4. The CDR3 reads CARSPGQGKFF. The CDR3 coding sequence is TGTGCCAGAAGCCCGGGACAGGGAAAGTTCTTC.

The rearrangement joins TRBV2 to TRBJ1-2; a possible D gene is TRBD1 (6 bases). This CDR3 is 12 amino acids long. The germline gives CDR1 SNHLY, CDR2 FYNNEI. V lost 8 bases and J lost 8, with 15 bases in between. CDR3 coding DNA: TGTGCCAGCGAATTACAGGGAAAGGGCTACACCTTC. This gives the protein CASELQGKGYTF.

Remarks on this clone: The same CDR3 is also encoded by other DNA sequences in this sample. The chain recombines TRBV28 with TRBJ1-5; D is possibly TRBD1 (6 bases). There are 12 residues in the CDR3. Germline assignment: CDR1 MDHEN and CDR2 SYDVKM. Trimming took 4 bases from V and 5 from J, leaving 6 bases between them. The CDR3 region is CASSSGDQPQHF. The CDR3 DNA reads as TGTGCCAGCAGTTCAGGGGATCAGCCCCAGCATTTT.

The chain combines TRBV19 with TRBJ2-3; 13 bases fit TRBD2. This CDR3 has 17 residues. Per the germline V gene, CDR1 is LNHDA and CDR2 is SQIVND (reference sequence). With 4 bases clipped from V and 6 bases from J, the junction kept 10 bases outside the gene matches. CDR3 region: CASSKTSGGRGEDTQYF. As DNA, the CDR3 is TGTGCCAGTAGTAAGACTAGCGGGGGGCGGGGTGAGGATACGCAGTATTTT.

The chain couples TRBV18 to TRBJ1-1, with TRBD1 as a possible D gene (5 bases). The V end lost 6 bases, the J end lost 2 bases, and 13 bases lay between the germline ends. The CDR3 spans 14 residues. Germline V lookup: CDR1 KGHSH, CDR2 LQKENI. Written as DNA, the CDR3 is TGTGCCAGCTCCCTCAGCCAGGGTAACACTGAAGCTTTCTTT. This codes for CASSLSQGNTEAFF.

The J gene is TRBJ1-4, the V gene TRBV11-2; D call uncertain. The CDR3 sequence is 14 residues long. Germline V lookup: CDR1 SGHAT, CDR2 FQNNGV. V lost 6 bases and J 8 bases, leaving 16 bases between the germline ends. CDR3 in amino acids: CASSPEGKREKLFF. As DNA, the CDR3 is TGTGCCAGCAGTCCTGAAGGCAAGCGGGAAAAACTGTTTTTT.

This clone was observed a few times. V gene TRBV11-3 combines with J gene TRBJ2-1, with 9 bases identical to TRBD2. The CDR3 is 15 residues long. The germline V gene has CDR1 SGHNT and CDR2 YENEEA. V trimming: 1 base; J trimming: 5 bases; junction bases outside the gene matches: 3. CDR3 sequence: CASSLVAGANNEQFF. CDR3 bases: TGTGCCAGCAGCTTAGTAGCGGGGGCTAACAATGAGCAGTTCTTC.

J is TRBJ2-3 and V is TRBV12-3 or TRBV12-4; 7 nucleotides line up with TRBD2. The CDR3 length is 13 residues. Trimming at V came to 7 bases and at J to 5 bases, leaving 6 bases not matched to a gene. In nucleotides, the CDR3 is TGTGCCAGCAACGAGCGGGAATTAGATACGCAGTATTTT. Translating gives CASNERELDTQYF.

The chain has TRBV9 and TRBJ1-4, with TRBD1 as a possible D gene (6 bases). Trimming removed 0 bases from V and 7 bases from J, with 13 bases in between. This CDR3 is built from 15 residues. Germline V CDR1 and CDR2: SGDLS, YYNGEE. In DNA form, the CDR3 reads TGTGCCAGCAGCGTAGGGCGGGGGGCGAGTGAAAAACTGTTTTTT. This sequence encodes CASSVGRGASEKLFF.

V usage is TRBV6-5 and J usage is TRBJ2-4; tentatively, D is TRBD2 (7 bases). Germline CDR1 reads MNHEY; CDR2 reads SVGAGI. The V end lost 11 bases, the J end lost 9 bases, and 23 bases lay between the germline ends. CDR3 length: 14 residues. This CDR3 reads CAAGARLGFGIQYF. For the CDR3, the DNA is TGTGCCGCGGGGGCCAGGTTGGGGTTCGGCATTCAGTACTTC.

The rearrangement links TRBV4-1 to TRBJ2-3, with 9 positions matching TRBD1. Unmatched junction bases numbered 5, after V lost 4 bases and J lost 6 bases. Germline V CDR1 and CDR2: MGHRA, YSYEKL. The CDR3 extends over 14 amino acids. The CDR3, as DNA: TGCGCCAGCAGCCGAAGACAGGGGGGTGATACGCAGTATTTT. Its translation is CASSRRQGGDTQYF.